This T cell receptor beta chain appears in the sequencing data of a study of T cells in Graves' hyperthyroidism and ophthalmopathy. CDR1 PRHDT and CDR2 FYEKMQ come from the germline V gene (reference sequence). This CDR3 has 15 residues. Trimming removed 0 bases from V and 5 bases from J; junction bases left unmatched: 6. This clonotype was observed many times. Amplification of TCR beta CDR3 regions was performed using RNA transcripts as template. An initial round of RT-PCR targeting the TCR CDR3 relied on the HTBI primer set. TCRdb used MiXCR to reprocess the multiplex PCR reads, holding one entry per CDR3 protein. The table shows about 570,000 distinct CDR3 sequences, with around 42% occurring only once.

The sample comprised peripheral blood or thyroid tissue (not recorded which). This sequence was found in an adult woman with Graves' disease, either hyperthyroidism or ophthalmopathy (not recorded which). V is TRBV13 and J is TRBJ2-5; 7 bases match TRBD1. Written as DNA, the CDR3 is TGTGCCAGCAGCTTAGGAGGGGGCGCGTGGGAGACCCAGTACTTC. Its translation: CASSLGGGAWETQYF.